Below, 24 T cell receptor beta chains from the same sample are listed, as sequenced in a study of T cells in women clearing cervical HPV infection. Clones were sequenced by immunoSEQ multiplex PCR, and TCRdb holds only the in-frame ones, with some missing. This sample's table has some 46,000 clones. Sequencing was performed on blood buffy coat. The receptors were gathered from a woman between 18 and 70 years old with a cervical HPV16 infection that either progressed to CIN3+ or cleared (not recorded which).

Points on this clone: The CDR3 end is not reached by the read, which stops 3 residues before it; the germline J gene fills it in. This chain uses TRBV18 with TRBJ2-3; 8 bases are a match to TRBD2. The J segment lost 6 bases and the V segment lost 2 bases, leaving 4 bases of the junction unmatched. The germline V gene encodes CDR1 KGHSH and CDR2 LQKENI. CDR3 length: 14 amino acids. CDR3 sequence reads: CASSPDSGKDTQYF. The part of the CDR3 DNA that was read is TGTGCCAGCTCACCAGATAGCGGGAAGGATACG.

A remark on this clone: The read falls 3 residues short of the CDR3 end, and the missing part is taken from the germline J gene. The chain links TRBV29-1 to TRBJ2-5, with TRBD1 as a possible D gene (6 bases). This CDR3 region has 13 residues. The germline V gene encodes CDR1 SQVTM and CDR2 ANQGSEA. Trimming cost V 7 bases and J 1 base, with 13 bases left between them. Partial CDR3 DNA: TGCAGCGCAGACCTCAGGGGCCAAGAGACC. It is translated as CSADLRGQET. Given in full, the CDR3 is CSADLRGQETQYF.

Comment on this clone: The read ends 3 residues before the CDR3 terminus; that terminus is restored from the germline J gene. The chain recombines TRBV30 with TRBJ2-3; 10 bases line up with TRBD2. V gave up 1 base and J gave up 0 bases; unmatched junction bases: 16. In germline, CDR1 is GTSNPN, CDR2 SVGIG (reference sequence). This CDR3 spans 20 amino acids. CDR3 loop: CAWSGSGRAHPRRSTDTQYF. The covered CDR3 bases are TGTGCCTGGAGTGGGAGCGGGAGGGCCCACCCCCGTCGAAGCACAGATACG.

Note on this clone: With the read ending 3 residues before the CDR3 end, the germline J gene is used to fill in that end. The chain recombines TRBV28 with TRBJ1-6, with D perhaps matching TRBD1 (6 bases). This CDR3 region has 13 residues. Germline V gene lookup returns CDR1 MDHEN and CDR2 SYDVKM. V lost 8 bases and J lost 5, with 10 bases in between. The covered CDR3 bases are TGTGCCAGCGAGGGGGTGGATAATTCACCC. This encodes CASEGVDNSP. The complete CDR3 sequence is CASEGVDNSPLHF.

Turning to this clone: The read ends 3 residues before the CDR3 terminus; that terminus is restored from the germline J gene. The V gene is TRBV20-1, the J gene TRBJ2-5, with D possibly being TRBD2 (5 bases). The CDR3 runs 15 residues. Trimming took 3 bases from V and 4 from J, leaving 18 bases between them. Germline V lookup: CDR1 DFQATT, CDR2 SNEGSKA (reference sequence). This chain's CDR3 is CSASSVPRVGETQYF. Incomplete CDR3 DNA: TGCAGTGCTAGCAGTGTCCCGAGGGTCGGAGAGACC.

The CDR3 region is CASSLGNTGVSYEQYF. Partial CDR3 DNA: TGCGCCAGCAGCTTGGGGAATACCGGGGTCTCCTACGAG. The chain joins TRBV5-1 to TRBJ2-7; the D gene is possibly TRBD2 (5 bases). The read comes to an end 3 residues before the CDR3 does, leaving the germline J gene to fill in the end. This CDR3 comprises 16 residues. The V gene lost 0 bases and the J gene lost 0 bases, with 13 bases spanning the gap. Germline CDR1 and CDR2: SGHRS and YFSETQ.

CDR3 protein: CASSTGTIGEQFF. The part of the CDR3 DNA that was read is TGTGCCAGCTCAACAGGGACCATTGGTGAG. This sequence joins TRBV18 and TRBJ2-1; tentatively, D is TRBD1 (6 bases). The observed sequence ends 3 residues before the CDR3 terminus, with the missing tail filled in from the germline J gene. V lost 5 bases and J lost 9, with 14 bases in between. Germline loops: CDR1 KGHSH, CDR2 LQKENI. This CDR3 is 13 amino acids long. The full variable domain, its missing parts supplied by reference TRBV18 and TRBJ2-1, is NAGVMQNPRHLVRRRGQEARLRCSPMKGHSHVYWYRQLPEEGLKFMVYLQKENIIDESGMPKERFSAEFPKEGPSILRIQQVVRGDSAAYFCASSTGTIGEQFFGPGTRLTVL.

The covered CDR3 bases are TGTGCCTGGAGAGCGGGGGCAGGAAGTGAAAAG. It specifies CAWRAGAGSEK. The full-length CDR3 reads as CAWRAGAGSEKLFF. V and J are TRBV30 and TRBJ2-2, with TRBD2 matching 8 bases. The observed sequence ends 3 residues before the CDR3 terminus, with the missing tail filled in from the germline J gene. CDR3 size: 14 residues. The V gene's germline CDR1 is GTSNPN and CDR2 SVGIG (reference sequence).

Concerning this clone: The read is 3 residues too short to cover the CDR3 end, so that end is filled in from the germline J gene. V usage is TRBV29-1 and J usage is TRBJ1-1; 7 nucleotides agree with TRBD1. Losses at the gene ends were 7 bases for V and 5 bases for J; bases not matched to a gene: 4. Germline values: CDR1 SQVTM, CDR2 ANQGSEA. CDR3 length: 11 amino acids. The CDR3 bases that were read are TGCAGCGCCACAGGGGAGACTGAA. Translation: CSATGETE. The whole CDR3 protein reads CSATGETEAFF.

The CDR3 bases that were read are TGTGCCAGCAGCACCGGGACAGGGGCAAATGAAAAA. This translates into CASSTGTGANEK. The full CDR3 reads CASSTGTGANEKLFF. The chain combines TRBV5-6 with TRBJ1-4, with TRBD1 matching 10 bases. The read ends 3 residues before the CDR3 terminus; that terminus is restored from the germline J gene. V shed 4 bases and J 5 bases; nucleotides not matched to a gene: 5. CDR1 is SGHDT and CDR2 is YYEEEE in the germline V gene. The CDR3 runs to 15 residues.

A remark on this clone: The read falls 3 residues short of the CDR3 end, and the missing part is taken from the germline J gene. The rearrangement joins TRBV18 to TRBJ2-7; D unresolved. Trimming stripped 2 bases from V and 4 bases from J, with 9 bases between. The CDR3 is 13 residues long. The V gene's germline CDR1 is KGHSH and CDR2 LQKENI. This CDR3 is CASSPNLAYEQYF. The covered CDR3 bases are TGTGCCAGCTCACCAAATTTAGCTTACGAG.

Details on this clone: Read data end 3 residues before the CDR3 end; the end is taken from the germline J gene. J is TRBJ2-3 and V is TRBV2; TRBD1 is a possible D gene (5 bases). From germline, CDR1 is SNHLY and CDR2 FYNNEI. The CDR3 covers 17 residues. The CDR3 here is CASSPSGRALHNQPQYF. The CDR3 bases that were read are TGTGCCAGCAGCCCCTCCGGCAGGGCTTTGCACAATCAGCCG.

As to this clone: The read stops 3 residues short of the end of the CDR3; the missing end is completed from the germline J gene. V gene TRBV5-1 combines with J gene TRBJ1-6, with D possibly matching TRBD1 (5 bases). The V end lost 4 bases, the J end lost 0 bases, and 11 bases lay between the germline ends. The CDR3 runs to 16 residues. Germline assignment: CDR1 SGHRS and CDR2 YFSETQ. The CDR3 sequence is CASSLAGSSYNSPLHF. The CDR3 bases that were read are TGCGCCAGCAGCCTGGCAGGGAGCTCCTATAATTCACCC.

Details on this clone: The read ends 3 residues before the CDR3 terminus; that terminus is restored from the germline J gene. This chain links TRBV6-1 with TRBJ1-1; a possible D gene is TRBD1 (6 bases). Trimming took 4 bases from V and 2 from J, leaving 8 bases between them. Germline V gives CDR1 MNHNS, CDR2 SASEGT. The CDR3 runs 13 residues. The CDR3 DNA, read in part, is TGTGCCAGCAGTGGACAGGCAAACACTGAA. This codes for CASSGQANTE. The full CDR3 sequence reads CASSGQANTEAFF.

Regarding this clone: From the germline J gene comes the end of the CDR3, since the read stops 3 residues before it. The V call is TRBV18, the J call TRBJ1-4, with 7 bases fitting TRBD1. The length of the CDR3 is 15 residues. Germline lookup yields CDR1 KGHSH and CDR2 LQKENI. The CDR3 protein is CASSPPGGDSVPLFF. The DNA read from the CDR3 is TGTGCCAGCTCACCTCCCGGGGGGGACAGCGTCCCA. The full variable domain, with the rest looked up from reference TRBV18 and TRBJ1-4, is NAGVMQNPRHLVRRRGQEARLRCSPMKGHSHVYWYRQLPEEGLKFMVYLQKENIIDESGMPKERFSAEFPKEGPSILRIQQVVRGDSAAYFCASSPPGGDSVPLFFGSGTQLSVL.

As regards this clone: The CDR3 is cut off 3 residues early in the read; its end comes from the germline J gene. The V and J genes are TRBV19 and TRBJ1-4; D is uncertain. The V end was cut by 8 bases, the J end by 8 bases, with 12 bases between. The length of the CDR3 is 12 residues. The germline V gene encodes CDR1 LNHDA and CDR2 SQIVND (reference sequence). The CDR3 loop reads CASSGLGEKLFF. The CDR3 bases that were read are TGTGCCAGTTCAGGCCTCGGCGAAAAA. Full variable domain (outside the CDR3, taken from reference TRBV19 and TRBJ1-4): DGGITQSPKYLFRKEGQNVTLSCEQNLNHDAMYWYRQDPGQGLRLIYYSQIVNDFQKGDIAEGYSVSREKKESFPLTVTSAQKNPTAFYLCASSGLGEKLFFGSGTQLSVL.

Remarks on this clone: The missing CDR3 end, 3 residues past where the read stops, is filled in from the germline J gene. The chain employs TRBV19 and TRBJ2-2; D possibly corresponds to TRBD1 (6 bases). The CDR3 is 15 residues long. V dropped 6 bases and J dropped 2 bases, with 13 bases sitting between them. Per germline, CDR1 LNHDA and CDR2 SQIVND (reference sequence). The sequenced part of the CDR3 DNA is TGTGCCAGTAGACTCACCGGGACAAACACCGGGGAG. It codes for CASRLTGTNTGE. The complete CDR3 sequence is CASRLTGTNTGELFF.

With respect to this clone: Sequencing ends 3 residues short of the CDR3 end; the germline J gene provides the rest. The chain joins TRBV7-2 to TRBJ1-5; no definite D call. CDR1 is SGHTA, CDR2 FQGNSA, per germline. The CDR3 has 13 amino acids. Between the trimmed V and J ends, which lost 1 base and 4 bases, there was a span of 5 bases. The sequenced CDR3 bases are TGTGCCAGCAGCTTAGTTACTAATCAGCCC. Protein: CASSLVTNQP. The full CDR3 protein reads CASSLVTNQPQHF.

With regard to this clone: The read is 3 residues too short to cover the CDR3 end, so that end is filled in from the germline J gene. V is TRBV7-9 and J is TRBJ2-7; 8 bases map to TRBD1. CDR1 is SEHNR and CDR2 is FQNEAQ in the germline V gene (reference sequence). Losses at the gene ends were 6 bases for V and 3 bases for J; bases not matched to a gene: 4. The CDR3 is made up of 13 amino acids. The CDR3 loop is CASRDRVGYEQYF. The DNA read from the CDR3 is TGTGCCAGCAGGGACAGGGTGGGCTACGAG.

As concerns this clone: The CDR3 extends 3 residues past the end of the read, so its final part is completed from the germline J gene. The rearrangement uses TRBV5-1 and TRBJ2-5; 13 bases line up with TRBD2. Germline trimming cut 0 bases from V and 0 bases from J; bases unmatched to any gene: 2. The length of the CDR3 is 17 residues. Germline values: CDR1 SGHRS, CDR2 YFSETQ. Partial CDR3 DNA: TGCGCCAGCAGCTTGGGGGGGACTAGCGGGGACCAAGAGACC. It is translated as CASSLGGTSGDQET. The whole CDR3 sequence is CASSLGGTSGDQETQYF.

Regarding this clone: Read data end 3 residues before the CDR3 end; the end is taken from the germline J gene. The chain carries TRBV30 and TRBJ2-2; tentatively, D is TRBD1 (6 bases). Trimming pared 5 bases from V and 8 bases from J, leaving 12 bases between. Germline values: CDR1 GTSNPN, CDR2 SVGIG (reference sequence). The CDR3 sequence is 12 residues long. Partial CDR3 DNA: TGTGCCTGGTCAACAGGGATGGGGGAG. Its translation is CAWSTGMGE. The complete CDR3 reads CAWSTGMGELFF.

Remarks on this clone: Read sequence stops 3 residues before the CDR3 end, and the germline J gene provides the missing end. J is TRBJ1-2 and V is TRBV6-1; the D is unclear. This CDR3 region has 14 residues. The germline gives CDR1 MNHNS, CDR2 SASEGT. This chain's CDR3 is CASSERARQETYTF. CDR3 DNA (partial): TGTGCCAGCAGTGAAAGGGCCAGACAAGAGACC.

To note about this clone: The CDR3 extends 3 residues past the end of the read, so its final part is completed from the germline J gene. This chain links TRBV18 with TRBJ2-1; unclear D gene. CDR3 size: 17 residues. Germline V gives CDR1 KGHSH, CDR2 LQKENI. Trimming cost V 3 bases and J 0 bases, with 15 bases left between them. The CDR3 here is CASSPKPSVTSYNEQFF. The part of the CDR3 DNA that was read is TGTGCCAGCTCACCTAAGCCGTCCGTAACCTCCTACAATGAG.

This CDR3 is CASRLTGELFF. Incomplete CDR3 DNA: TGTGCCAGTAGGTTAACCGGGGAG. The J gene is TRBJ2-2, the V gene TRBV19; D is unresolved. Coverage ceases 3 residues before the CDR3 finishes, and the germline J gene fills in the end. The CDR3 is 11 amino acids. Per germline, CDR1 LNHDA and CDR2 SQIVND (reference sequence). The germline V and J ends were trimmed by 6 bases and 5 bases, with 4 bases remaining between them.